This TCR beta chain came from a study of shared clonotypes between healthy human individuals. Study results and limitations: Clonotype sharing across a few donors was observed for around 4.8% of naive CD4 clonotypes.

Researchers divided each subset's genomic DNA evenly across several immunoSEQ plates. Assay used: immunoSEQ multiplex PCR; TCRdb lists only in-frame clones, some missing. Of some 980,000 clones detected, around 80% appear once; the ten largest clones hold approximately 1.5%. Germline V gene sequence: CDR1 LNHDA, CDR2 SQIVND (reference sequence). The CDR3 sequence is 15 residues long. Trimming cost V 1 base and J 2 bases, with 9 bases left between them. With respect to this clone: Antigen specificity is unknown.

Source material: memory CD4+ T cells sorted from blood. Sample subset: CD45RA-negative fraction. The receptor's source is a man in his late teens or twenties in good health. This rearrangement joins TRBV19 to TRBJ2-1; D is undetermined. The CDR3 region is CASSIAGFAYNEQFF. In DNA, the CDR3 is TGTGCCAGTAGTATAGCCGGATTTGCCTACAATGAGCAGTTCTTC.